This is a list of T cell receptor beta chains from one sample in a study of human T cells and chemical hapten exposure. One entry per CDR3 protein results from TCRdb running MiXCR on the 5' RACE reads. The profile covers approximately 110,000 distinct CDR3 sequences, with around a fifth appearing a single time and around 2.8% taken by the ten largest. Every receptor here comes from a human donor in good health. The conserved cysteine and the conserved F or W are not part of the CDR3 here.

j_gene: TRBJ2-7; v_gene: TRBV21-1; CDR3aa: ASSPRSVWQY
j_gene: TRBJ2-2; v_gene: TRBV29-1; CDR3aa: SVSGQGTNTGELF
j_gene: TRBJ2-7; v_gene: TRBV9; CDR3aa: ASSVEASGTYEQY
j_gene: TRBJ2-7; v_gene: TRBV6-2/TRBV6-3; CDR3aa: ASSYPDTTYEQY
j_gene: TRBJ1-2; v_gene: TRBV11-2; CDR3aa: ASSLTGTALNYGYT
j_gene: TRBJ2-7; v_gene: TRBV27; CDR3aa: ASSPTGLEQY
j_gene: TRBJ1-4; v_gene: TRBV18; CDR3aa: ASSAGTVLDKLF
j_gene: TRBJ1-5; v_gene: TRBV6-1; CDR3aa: ASSELGYYNQPQH
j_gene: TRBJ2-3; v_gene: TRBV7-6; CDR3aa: ASSPSGRADTQY
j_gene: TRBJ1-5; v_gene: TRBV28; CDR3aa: ASTPGRNNQPQH
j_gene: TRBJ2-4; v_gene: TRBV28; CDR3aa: ASSLSFAGERDIQY
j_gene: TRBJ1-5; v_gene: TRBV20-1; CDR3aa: SAAYMEGGNQPQH
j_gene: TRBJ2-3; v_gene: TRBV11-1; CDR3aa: ASRKRLASNRDTQY
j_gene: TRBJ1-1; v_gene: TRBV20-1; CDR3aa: SSKGSMNTEAF
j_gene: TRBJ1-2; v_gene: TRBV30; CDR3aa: AWRGTYGYT
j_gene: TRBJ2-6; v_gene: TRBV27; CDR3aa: ASSELGSGANVLT
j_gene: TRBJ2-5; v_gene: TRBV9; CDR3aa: ASSVDVGFQETQY
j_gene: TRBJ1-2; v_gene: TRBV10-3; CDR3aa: AISETGARGYT
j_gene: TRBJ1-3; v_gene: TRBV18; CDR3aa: ASSPNVQGGNTIY
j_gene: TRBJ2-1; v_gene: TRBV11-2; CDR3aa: ASSSISTPEQF
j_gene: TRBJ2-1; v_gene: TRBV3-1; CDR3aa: ASSQTPLRADNEQF
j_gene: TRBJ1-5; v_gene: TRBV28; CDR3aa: ASSFHESNQPQH
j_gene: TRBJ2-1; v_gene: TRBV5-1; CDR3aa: ASSSGLAGSLNEQF
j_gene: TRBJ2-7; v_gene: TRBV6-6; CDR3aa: ASSYAGYEQY
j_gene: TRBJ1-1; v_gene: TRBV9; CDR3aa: ASTEPEQGLMNTEAF
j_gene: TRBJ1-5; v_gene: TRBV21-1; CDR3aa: ASSIFRDRGVSGNQPQH
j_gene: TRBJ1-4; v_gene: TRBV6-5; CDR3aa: ASSPRGSYEKLF
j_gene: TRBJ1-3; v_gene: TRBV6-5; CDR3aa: ASSYGGTGGNTIY
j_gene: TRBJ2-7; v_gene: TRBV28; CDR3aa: ASSLSGTYEQY
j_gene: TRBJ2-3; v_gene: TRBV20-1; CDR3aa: SASRRLATDTQY
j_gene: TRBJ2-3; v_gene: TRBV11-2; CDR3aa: ASSLVASGRNTDTQY
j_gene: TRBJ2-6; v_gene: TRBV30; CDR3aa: AARGPGANVLT
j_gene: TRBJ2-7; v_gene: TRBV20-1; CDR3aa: SARKPGTASYEQY
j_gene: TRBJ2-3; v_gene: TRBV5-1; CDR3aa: ASSSRDRGTDTQY
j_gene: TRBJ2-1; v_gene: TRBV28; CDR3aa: ASSLGRGLGYNEQF
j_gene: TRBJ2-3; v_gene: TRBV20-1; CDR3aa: SAREVGTDTQY
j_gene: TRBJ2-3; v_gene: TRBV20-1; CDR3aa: SAPSRKGSTDTQY
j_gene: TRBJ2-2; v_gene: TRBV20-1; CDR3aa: SASMEGITGELF
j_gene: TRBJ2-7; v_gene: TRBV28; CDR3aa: ASRSDLYEQY
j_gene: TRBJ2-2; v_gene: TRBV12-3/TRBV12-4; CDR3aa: ASSLYRDPAGELF
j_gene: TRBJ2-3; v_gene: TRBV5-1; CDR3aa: ASRGTGTSGPDSTQY
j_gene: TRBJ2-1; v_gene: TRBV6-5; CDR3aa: ASSGISGSSYNEQF
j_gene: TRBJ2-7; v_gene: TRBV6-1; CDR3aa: ASSEVGLYEQY
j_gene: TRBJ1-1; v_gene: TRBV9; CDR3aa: ASSLDRAGNTEAF
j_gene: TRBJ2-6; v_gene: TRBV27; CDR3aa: ASSLIGTGVSGANVLT
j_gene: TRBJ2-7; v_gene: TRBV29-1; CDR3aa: SVEGWAGALSYEQY
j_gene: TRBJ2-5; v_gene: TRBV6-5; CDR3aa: ASSYGIAGKAQY
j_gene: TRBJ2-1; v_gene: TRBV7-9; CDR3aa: ASSFLGTSGRGTYNEQF
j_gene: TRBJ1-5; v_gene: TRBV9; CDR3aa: ASSVGEGSNQPQH
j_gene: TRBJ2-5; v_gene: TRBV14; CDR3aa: ASSQRRETQY
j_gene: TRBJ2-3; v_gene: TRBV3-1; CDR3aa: ASSPGLGFGADTQY
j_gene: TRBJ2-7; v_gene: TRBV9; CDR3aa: ASSASGTGSHEQY
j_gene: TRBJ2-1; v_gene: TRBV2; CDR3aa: ASSVPARQF
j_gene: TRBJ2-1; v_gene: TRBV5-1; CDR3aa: ASRVGNEQF
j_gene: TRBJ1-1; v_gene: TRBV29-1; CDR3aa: SAIREDTEAF
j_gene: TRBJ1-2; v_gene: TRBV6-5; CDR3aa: ASSYTTGTAYGYT
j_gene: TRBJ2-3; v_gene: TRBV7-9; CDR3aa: ASSPSPGGRSTDTQY
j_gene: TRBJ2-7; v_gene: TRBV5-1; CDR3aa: ASSPDRGQGEQY
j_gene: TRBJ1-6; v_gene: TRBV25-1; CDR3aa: ASSGKGFGPGTSPLH